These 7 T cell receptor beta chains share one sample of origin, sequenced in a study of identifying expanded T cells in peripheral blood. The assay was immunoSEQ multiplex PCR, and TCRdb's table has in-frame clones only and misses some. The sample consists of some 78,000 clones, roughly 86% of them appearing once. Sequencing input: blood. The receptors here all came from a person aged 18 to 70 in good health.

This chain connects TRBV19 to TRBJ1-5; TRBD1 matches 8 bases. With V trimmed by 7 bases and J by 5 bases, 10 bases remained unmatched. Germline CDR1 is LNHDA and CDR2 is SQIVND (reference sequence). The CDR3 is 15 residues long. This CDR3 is CASTDRVIFDQPQHF. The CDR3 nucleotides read TGTGCCAGTACGGACAGGGTAATTTTTGATCAGCCCCAGCATTTT.

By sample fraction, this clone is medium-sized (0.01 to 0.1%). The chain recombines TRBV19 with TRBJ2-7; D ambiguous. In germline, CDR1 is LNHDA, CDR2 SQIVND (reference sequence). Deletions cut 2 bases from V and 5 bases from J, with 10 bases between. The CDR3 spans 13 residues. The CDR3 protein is CASSITSYDEQYF. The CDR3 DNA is TGTGCCAGTAGTATAACCAGTTACGACGAGCAGTACTTC.

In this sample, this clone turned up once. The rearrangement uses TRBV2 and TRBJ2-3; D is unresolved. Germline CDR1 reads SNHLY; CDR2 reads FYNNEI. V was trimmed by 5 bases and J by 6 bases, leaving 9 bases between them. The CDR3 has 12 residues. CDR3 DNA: TGTGCCAGCAGTACACATAGGGATACGCAGTATTTT. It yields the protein CASSTHRDTQYF. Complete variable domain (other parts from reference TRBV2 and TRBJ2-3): EPEVTQTPSHQVTQMGQEVILRCVPISNHLYFYWYRQILGQKVEFLVSFYNNEISEKSEIFDDQFSVERPDGSNFTLKIRSTKLEDSAMYFCASSTHRDTQYFGPGTRLTVL.

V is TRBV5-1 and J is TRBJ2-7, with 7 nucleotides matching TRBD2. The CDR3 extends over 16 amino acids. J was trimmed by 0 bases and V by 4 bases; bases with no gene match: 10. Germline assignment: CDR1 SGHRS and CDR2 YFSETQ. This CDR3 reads CASSPSPSGSSYEQYF. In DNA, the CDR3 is TGCGCCAGCAGCCCTTCCCCTAGCGGTTCCTCCTACGAGCAGTACTTC.

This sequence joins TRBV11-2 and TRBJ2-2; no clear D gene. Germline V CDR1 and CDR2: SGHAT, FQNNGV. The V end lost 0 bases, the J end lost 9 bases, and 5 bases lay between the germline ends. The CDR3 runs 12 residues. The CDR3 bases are TGTGCCAGCAGCTTAGATGGTAGGGAGCTGTTTTTT. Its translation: CASSLDGRELFF.

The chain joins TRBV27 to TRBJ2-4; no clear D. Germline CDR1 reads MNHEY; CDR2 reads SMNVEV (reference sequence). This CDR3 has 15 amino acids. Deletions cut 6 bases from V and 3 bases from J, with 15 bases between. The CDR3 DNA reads TGTGCCAGCAGCCCATCGTCGTCTAACAAAAACATTCAGTACTTC. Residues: CASSPSSSNKNIQYF.

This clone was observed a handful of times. CDR3 in amino acids: CASSPTGQGYEQYF. The CDR3 DNA follows: TGTGCCAGTAGTCCGACGGGACAGGGTTACGAGCAGTACTTC. This chain connects TRBV19 to TRBJ2-7, with 9 bases matching TRBD1. The length of the CDR3 is 14 residues. After removal of 5 bases from V and 4 bases from J, the junction contained 6 bases not matched to a gene. The germline CDR1 and CDR2 sequences are LNHDA and SQIVND (reference sequence).